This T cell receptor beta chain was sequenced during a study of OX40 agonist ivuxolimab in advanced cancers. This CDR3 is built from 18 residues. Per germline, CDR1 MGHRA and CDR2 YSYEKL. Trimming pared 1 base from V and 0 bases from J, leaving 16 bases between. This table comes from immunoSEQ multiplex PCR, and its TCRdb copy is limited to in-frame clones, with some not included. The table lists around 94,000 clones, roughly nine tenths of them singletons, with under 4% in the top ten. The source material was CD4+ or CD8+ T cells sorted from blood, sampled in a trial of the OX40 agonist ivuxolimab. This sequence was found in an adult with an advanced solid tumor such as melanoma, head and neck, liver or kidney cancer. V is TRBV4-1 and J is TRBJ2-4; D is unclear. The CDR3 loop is CASSQVGTLTLAKNIQYF. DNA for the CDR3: TGCGCCAGCAGCCAAGTAGGCACGCTGACGCTAGCCAAAAACATTCAGTACTTC.